Reported below is one T cell receptor (beta chain). The data originate from a study of T cell responses to AZD1222 COVID-19 vaccine. Generated by immunoSEQ multiplex PCR, the TCRdb table keeps only in-frame clones and is missing some. The sample shows roughly 150,000 clones, about 89% of them seen only once. V shed 3 bases and J 2 bases; nucleotides not matched to a gene: 7. This CDR3 is built from 15 residues. Germline assignment: CDR1 MNHNS and CDR2 SASEGT. This chain connects TRBV6-1 to TRBJ2-7, with 7 bases that match TRBD1. The sequence derives from an adult who received the AZD1222 COVID-19 vaccine. Sequences were derived from peripheral blood, sampled 28 days after the second AZD1222 dose. This chain's CDR3 is CASSDTGDAPYEQYF. CDR3 nucleotides: TGTGCCAGCAGTGATACAGGGGACGCCCCCTACGAGCAGTACTTC.